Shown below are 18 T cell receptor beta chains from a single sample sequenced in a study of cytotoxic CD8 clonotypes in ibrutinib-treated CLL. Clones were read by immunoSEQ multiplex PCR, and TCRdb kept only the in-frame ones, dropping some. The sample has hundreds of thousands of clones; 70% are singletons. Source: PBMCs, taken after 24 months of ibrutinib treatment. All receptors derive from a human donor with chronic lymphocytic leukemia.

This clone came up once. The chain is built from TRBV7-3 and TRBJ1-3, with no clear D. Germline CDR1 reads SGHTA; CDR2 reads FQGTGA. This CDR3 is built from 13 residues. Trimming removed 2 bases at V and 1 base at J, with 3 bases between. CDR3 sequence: CASSLGSGNTIYF. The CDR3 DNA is TGTGCCAGCAGCTTAGGTTCTGGAAACACCATATATTTT.

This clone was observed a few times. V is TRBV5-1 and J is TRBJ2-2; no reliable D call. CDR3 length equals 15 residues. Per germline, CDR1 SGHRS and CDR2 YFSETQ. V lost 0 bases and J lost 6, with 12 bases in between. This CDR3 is CASSLEAVISGELFF. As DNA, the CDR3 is TGCGCCAGCAGCTTGGAGGCAGTCATCTCCGGGGAGCTGTTTTTT.

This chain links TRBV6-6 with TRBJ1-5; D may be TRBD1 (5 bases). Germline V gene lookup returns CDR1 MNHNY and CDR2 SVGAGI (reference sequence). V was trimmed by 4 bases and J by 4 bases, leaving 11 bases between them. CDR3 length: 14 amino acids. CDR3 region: CASSSDRRNQPQHF. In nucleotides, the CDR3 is TGTGCCAGCAGTTCCGACAGACGGAATCAGCCCCAGCATTTT.

The CDR3 DNA reads as TGTGCCAGCAGACCCAGGGGGCCCCCAGAGACCCAGTACTTC. This encodes CASRPRGPPETQYF. The rearrangement joins TRBV6-5 to TRBJ2-5, with TRBD1 identical over 8 bases. Per the germline V gene, CDR1 is MNHEY and CDR2 is SVGAGI. Trimming took 6 bases from V and 4 from J; bases not matched to a gene: 7. This CDR3 contains 14 residues.

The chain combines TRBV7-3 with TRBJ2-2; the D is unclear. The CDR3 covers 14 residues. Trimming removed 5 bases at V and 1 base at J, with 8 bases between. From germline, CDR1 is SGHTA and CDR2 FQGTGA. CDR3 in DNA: TGTGCCAGCAGCCCGATTTTGAACACCGGGGAGCTGTTTTTT. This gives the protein CASSPILNTGELFF.

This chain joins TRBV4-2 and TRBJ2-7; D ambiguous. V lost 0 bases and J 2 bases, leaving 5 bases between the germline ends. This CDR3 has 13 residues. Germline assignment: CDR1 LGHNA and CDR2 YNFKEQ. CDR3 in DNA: TGTGCCAGCAGCCAAGATATTCCCTACGAGCAGTACTTC. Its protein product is CASSQDIPYEQYF.

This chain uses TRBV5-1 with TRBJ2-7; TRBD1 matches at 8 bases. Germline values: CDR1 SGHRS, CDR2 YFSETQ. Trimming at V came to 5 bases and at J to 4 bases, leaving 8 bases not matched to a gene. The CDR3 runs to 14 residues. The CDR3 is CASRSGTGSYEQYF. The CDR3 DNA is TGCGCCAGCAGATCCGGGACAGGATCATACGAGCAGTACTTC.

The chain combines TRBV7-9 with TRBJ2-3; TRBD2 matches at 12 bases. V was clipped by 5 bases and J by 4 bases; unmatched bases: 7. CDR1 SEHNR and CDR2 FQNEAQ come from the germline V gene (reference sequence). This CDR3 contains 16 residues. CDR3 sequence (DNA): TGTGCCAGCAGCATACCCCTAGCGGGAGGGCCAGATACGCAGTATTTT. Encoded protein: CASSIPLAGGPDTQYF.

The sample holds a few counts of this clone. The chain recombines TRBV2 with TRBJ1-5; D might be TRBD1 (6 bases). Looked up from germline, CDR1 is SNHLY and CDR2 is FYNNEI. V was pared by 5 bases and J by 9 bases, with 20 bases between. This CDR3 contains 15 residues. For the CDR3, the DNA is TGTGCCAGCAGTTGGGTTGACAGGAAAGCGGGGCCCCAGCATTTT. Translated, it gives CASSWVDRKAGPQHF.

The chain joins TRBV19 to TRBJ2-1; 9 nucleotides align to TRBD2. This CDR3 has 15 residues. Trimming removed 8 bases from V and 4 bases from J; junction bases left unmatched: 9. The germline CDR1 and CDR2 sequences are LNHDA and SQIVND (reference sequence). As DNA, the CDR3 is TGTGCCAGTCCTGCCGGGACTAGCCGGTACAATGAGCAGTTCTTC. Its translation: CASPAGTSRYNEQFF.

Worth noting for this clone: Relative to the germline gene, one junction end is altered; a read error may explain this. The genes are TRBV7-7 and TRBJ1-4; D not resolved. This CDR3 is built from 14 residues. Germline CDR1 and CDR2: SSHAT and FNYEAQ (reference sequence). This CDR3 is CASSPGVEREKLFF. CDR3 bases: TGTGCTAGCAGCCCCGGGGTAGAGCGGGAAAAACTGTTTTTT.

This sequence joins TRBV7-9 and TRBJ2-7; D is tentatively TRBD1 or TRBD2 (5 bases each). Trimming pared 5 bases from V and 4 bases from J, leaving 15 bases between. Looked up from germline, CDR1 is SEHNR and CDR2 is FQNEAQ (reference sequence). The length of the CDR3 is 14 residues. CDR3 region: CASSGVPGPYEQYF. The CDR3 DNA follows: TGTGCCAGCAGCGGGGTACCGGGGCCTTACGAGCAGTACTTC.

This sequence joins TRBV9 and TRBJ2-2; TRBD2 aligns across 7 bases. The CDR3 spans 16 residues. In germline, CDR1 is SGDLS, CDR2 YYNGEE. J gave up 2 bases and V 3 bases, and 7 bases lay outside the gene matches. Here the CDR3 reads CASSARSGVNTGELFF. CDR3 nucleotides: TGTGCCAGCAGCGCTAGGAGCGGGGTTAACACCGGGGAGCTGTTTTTT.

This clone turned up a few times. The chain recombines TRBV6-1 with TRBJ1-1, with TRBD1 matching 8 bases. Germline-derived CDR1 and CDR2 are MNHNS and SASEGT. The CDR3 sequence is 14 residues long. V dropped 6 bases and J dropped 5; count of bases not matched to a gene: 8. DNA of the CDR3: TGTGCCAGCAGGGTCGGACAGGGCACGACTGAAGCTTTCTTT. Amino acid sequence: CASRVGQGTTEAFF.

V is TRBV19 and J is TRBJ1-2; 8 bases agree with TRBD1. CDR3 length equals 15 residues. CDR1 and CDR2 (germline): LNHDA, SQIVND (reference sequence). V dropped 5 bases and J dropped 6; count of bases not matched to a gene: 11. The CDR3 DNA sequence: TGTGCCAGTAGTCCTAGAGCAGGGGGCGGAAATGGCTACACCTTC. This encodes CASSPRAGGGNGYTF.

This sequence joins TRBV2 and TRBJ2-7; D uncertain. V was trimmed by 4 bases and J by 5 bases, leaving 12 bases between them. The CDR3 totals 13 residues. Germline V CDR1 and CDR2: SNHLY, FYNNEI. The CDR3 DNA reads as TGTGCCAGCAGTGTTGTGGACCTCAACGAGCAGTACTTC. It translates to CASSVVDLNEQYF.

The CDR3 sequence is CASSVDRVNTEAFF. CDR3 coding DNA: TGTGCCAGCAGTGTCGACAGGGTGAACACTGAAGCTTTCTTT. V usage is TRBV6-5 and J usage is TRBJ1-1; 7 nucleotides align to TRBD1. Germline V gives CDR1 MNHEY, CDR2 SVGAGI. Trimming cost V 5 bases and J 0 bases; bases outside gene matches: 3. The CDR3 loop spans 14 amino acids.

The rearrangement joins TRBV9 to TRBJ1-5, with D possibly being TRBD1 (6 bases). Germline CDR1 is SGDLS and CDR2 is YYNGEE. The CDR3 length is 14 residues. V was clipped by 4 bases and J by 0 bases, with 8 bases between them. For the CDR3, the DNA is TGTGCCAGCAGCAGGGACAATAGCAATCAGCCCCAGCATTTT. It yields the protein CASSRDNSNQPQHF. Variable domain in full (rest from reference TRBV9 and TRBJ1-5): DSGVTQTPKHLITATGQRVTLRCSPRSGDLSVYWYQQSLDQGLQFLIQYYNGEERAKGNILERFSAQQFPDLHSELNLSSLELGDSALYFCASSRDNSNQPQHFGDGTRLSIL.